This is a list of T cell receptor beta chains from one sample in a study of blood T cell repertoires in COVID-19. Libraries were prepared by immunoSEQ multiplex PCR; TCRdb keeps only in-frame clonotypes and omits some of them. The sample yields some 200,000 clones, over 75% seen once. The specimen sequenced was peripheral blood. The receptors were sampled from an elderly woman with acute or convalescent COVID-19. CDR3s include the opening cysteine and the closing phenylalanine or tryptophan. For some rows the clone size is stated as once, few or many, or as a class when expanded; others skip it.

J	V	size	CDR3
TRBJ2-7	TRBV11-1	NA	CASATVAVPGEQYF
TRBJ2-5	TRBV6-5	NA	CASSRGTLQETQYF
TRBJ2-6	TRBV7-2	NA	CAGRGQGLANVLTF
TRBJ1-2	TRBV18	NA	CASSPSGLANYGYTF
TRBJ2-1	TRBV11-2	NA	CASSLGRRLDNEQFF
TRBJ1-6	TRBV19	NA	CASSIGQYNSPLHF
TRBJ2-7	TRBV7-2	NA	CASSLVGTSSSYEQYF
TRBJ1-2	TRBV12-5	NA	CASGLLGQPGYTF
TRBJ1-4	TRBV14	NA	CASSGQVREKLFF
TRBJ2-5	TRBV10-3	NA	CAISPSGGEETQYF
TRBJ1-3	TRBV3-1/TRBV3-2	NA	CASRTQGNTIYF
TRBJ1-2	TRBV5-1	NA	CASSLGGTTSGGYTF
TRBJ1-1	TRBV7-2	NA	CASSSDRGSTEAFF
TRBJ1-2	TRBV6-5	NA	CASSPQEGGGAGYTF
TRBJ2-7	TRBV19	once	CASSAGQRTYEQYF
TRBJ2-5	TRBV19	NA	CASAGAPQETQYF
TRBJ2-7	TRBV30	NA	CAWRGLANEQYF
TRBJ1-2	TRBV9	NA	CASSVVPSGQGGYGYTF
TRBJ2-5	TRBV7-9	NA	CASIPAGGLEETQYF
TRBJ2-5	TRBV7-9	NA	CASSLASPGETQYF
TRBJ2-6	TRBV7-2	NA	CASSLERGWANVLTF
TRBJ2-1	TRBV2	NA	CASSDLGYNEQFF
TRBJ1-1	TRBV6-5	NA	CASSSQTGARTEAFF
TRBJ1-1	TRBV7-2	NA	CASSPSGGGNTEAFF
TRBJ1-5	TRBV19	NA	CASSMMGRGGNQPQHF
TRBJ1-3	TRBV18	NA	CASSPEGANKDTIYF
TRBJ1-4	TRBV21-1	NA	CASSKSGDREGGTNEKLFF
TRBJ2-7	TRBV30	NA	CAWSEGQGFVF
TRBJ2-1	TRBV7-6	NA	CASSLRPSGTNNEQFF
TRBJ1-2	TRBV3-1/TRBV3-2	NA	CASSQDGVGYTF
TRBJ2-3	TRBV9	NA	CASSVALAGGPEDTQYF
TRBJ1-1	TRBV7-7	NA	CASSLRRGTEAFF
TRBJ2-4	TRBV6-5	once	CASSYRVSENIQYF
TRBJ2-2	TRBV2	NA	CATRQGGTGELFF
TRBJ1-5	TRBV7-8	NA	CASSPGDQPQHF
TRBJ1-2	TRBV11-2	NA	CASTTDVEPGGYTF
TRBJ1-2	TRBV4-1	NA	CASRRDRGNYGYTF
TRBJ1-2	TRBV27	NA	CASSLSSAGADLFGYTF
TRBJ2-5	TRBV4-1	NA	CASSQATSGQETQYF
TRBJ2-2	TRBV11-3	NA	CASSPQGLVGELFF
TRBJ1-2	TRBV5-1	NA	CASSLEGMGGYTF
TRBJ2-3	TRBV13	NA	CASSSGRLAGGVTQYF
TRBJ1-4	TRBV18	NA	CASSELEEKLFF
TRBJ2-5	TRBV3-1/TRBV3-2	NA	CASSQDPFFETQYF
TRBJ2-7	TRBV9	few	CASSLAGDAEQYF
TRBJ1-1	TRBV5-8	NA	CASSLWRQNTEAFF
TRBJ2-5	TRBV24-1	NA	CATSASPGTGAEGAQYF
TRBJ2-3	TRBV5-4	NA	CATGARGGTDTQYF
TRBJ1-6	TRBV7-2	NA	CASSLRQGASNSPLHF
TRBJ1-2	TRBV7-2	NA	CASSAETGVFGYTF
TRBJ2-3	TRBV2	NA	CASSRLSPSTDTQYF
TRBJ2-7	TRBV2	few	CASSDTGQVPYEQYF
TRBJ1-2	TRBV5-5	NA	CASNPSMGQGNYGYTF
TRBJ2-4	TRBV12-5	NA	CASGPTLSNRGEPKNIQYF
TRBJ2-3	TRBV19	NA	CASSPRLAGGPDTQYF
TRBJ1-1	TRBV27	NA	CASSFGRGIEAFF